The 2 T cell receptor beta chains given below trace back to one sample, sequenced in a study of Ad26.COV2.S vaccination and SARS-CoV-2 variants. Using immunoSEQ multiplex PCR, the repertoire was profiled, and TCRdb retains in-frame clones only, with some absent. In the table there are 250,000 or so clones, 87% of which are singletons. Noted treatment: about 20 received Ad26.COV2.S at low or high dose, single or two shots; five or six received placebo; per-sample allocation not given. Samples were taken on day 63 after the first vaccine or placebo injection. Source: peripheral blood, taken in a trial of Ad26.COV2.S vaccine versus placebo. The receptor set was obtained from a person between 18 and 60 years old who received the Ad26.COV2.S COVID-19 vaccine or a placebo.

This clone was counted only a few times. The rearrangement uses TRBV7-2 and TRBJ1-5; 10 bases are a match to TRBD1. V lost 3 bases and J lost 5; bases outside the gene matches: 1. The CDR3 runs 14 residues. The germline CDR1 and CDR2 sequences are SGHTA and FQGNSA. The CDR3 nucleotides are TGTGCCAGCAGCTTGACAGGGGGCGATCAGCCCCAGCATTTT. Encoded protein: CASSLTGGDQPQHF.

This clone appeared once. The chain combines TRBV19 with TRBJ1-2, with TRBD1 as a possible D gene (5 bases). V was pared by 3 bases and J by 3 bases, with 8 bases between. This CDR3 spans 13 amino acids. Germline lookup yields CDR1 LNHDA and CDR2 SQIVND (reference sequence). CDR3 coding DNA: TGTGCCAGTAGTATCCGAGGGGACTATGGCTACACCTTC. Amino acid sequence: CASSIRGDYGYTF.